Shown below are 23 T cell receptor beta chains from a single sample sequenced in a study of human T cells and chemical hapten exposure. TCRdb independently ran MiXCR on the RACE reads; one entry per CDR3 protein. The sample includes roughly 30,000 distinct CDR3 sequences, around 10% of them seen just once. This sample's time point: patch test 2, 6 weeks after DPC sensitization. As for treatment: therapeutic diphenylcyclopropenone sensitization with weekly scalp DPC. This material consisted of whole blood, taken in connection with sensitization to the hapten diphenylcyclopropenone (DPC). The receptors derive from a man aged 30-40 years with alopecia areata. Some clones in this sample may be carry-over from other donors' samples.

This clonotype occurred many times. The rearrangement joins TRBV2 to TRBJ1-2; the D gene is possibly TRBD1 (5 bases). Looked up from germline, CDR1 is SNHLY and CDR2 is FYNNEI. Trimming cost V 8 bases and J 0 bases, with 13 bases left between them. The CDR3 has 14 residues. As DNA, the CDR3 is TGTGCCAGCTTCCGGTCGGGGGCTAACTATGGCTACACCTTC. Translating it yields CASFRSGANYGYTF.

This clonotype appeared many times. This chain connects TRBV5-1 to TRBJ1-1; TRBD1 matches 7 bases. J was trimmed by 6 bases and V by 1 base; bases with no gene match: 12. The CDR3 contains 16 residues. From germline, CDR1 is SGHRS and CDR2 YFSETQ. For the CDR3, the DNA is TGCGCCAGCAGCTTGTACGGAGGGGGCGAAGGGCCTGAAGCTTTCTTT. It encodes CASSLYGGGEGPEAFF.

This clonotype was counted between two and nine times. The chain uses TRBV30 and TRBJ1-1; D might be TRBD1 (6 bases). Trimming cost V 0 bases and J 5 bases, with 10 bases left between them. Germline values: CDR1 GTSNPN, CDR2 SVGIG (reference sequence). The CDR3 is made up of 13 amino acids. CDR3 DNA: TGTGCCTGGAGTGTAGGCGACAGGACTGAAGCTTTCTTT. This codes for CAWSVGDRTEAFF.

At least ten counts were recorded for this clonotype. The V and J genes are TRBV4-2 and TRBJ2-3; no clear D gene. Germline CDR1 reads LGHNA; CDR2 reads YNFKEQ. This CDR3 region has 14 residues. The V gene lost 0 bases and the J gene lost 3 bases, with 7 bases spanning the gap. Here the CDR3 reads CASSQERGTDTQYF. DNA of the CDR3: TGTGCCAGCAGCCAAGAACGAGGAACAGATACGCAGTATTTT.

This clonotype occurred many times. The rearrangement links TRBV12-3 or TRBV12-4 to TRBJ1-1; no definite D call. With 4 bases removed from V and 1 base from J, the gap between germline ends came to 7 bases. This CDR3 spans 13 amino acids. This CDR3 is CASSSPGNTEAFF. Written as DNA, the CDR3 is TGTGCCAGCAGTTCCCCGGGGAACACTGAAGCTTTCTTT.

This clonotype was recorded many times. The gene calls are TRBV21-1 and TRBJ1-5; TRBD1 is the table's D call and was not checked against the DNA. TRBV21-1 is a listed pseudogene. The CDR3 sequence is 17 residues long. Here the CDR3 DNA reads TGTGCCAGCAGCAAAGAATGGGGACACCATAGCAATCAGCCCCAGCATTTT. It is translated as CASSKEWGHHSNQPQHF.

This clonotype was detected ten times or more. The V and J genes are TRBV20-1 and TRBJ2-3; 13 nucleotides line up with TRBD2. Per germline, CDR1 DFQATT and CDR2 SNEGSKA (reference sequence). Unmatched junction bases numbered 4, after V lost 6 bases and J lost 1 base. The CDR3 spans 15 residues. CDR3 DNA sequence: TGCAGTGCAGCCGGGACTAGCGGGGGCACAGATACGCAGTATTTT. Translating gives CSAAGTSGGTDTQYF.

The J gene is TRBJ2-5, the V gene TRBV29-1; 9 nucleotides match TRBD1. Germline assignment: CDR1 SQVTM and CDR2 ANQGSEA. The V and J ends lost 6 bases and 5 bases, in that order; junction bases with no gene match: 4. This CDR3 spans 12 amino acids. CDR3 in DNA: TGCAGCGTCGGGACAGGGTTGGAGACCCAGTACTTC. Amino acid sequence: CSVGTGLETQYF.

This clonotype was recorded a few times. The J gene is TRBJ2-2, the V gene TRBV6-2 or TRBV6-3, with 12 bases fitting TRBD2. The CDR3 has 17 residues. Per germline, CDR1 MNHEY and CDR2 SVGEGT. V was clipped by 0 bases and J by 1 base; unmatched bases: 0. The CDR3 region has the DNA TGTGCCAGCAGTTACTCGGGACTAGCGGGGAACACCGGGGAGCTGTTTTTT. Protein: CASSYSGLAGNTGELFF.

In this sample, this clonotype turned up a few times. The chain joins TRBV12-5 to TRBJ1-5; a weak D match, TRBD1 (6 bases). CDR1 is LGHNT and CDR2 is FRNRAP in the germline V gene. With 3 bases removed from V and 7 bases from J, the gap between germline ends came to 13 bases. This CDR3 is built from 14 residues. CDR3 DNA: TGTGCTAGTGGTTTCGGGGGGGCTGGACAGCCCCAGCATTTT. It translates to CASGFGGAGQPQHF.

This clonotype appeared many times. V is TRBV20-1 and J is TRBJ2-3; no firm D call. Germline V gene sequence: CDR1 DFQATT, CDR2 SNEGSKA (reference sequence). Trimming left V 6 bases short and J 0 bases short, with 7 bases between. The CDR3 sequence is 12 residues long. In DNA form, the CDR3 reads TGCAGTGCGCATAAGAGCACAGATACGCAGTATTTT. As protein: CSAHKSTDTQYF.

This clonotype has a handful of counts. This chain links TRBV10-2 with TRBJ2-7; D remains unclear. CDR3 size: 11 residues. Trimming pared 4 bases from V and 3 bases from J, leaving 4 bases between. CDR1 WSHSY and CDR2 SAAADI come from the germline V gene. The CDR3 nucleotides are TGCGCCAGCAGTGGGAGCTACGAGCAGTACTTC. This encodes CASSGSYEQYF.

Many counts were recorded for this clonotype. This rearrangement joins TRBV7-2 to TRBJ1-5, with 8 bases fitting TRBD1. This CDR3 contains 15 residues. Germline V CDR1 and CDR2: SGHTA, FQGNSA. V was pared by 5 bases and J by 2 bases, with 5 bases of the junction left unmatched. DNA of the CDR3: TGTGCCAGCAGCGACGACAGGGGAGGCAATCAGCCCCAGCATTTT. Translating gives CASSDDRGGNQPQHF.

This clonotype has a count of ten or more. The chain couples TRBV30 to TRBJ1-1; D unresolved. CDR1 and CDR2 (germline): GTSNPN, SVGIG (reference sequence). V was shortened by 2 bases and J by 4 bases, with 8 bases between the two germline ends. The CDR3 spans 12 residues. CDR3 amino acids: CAWSMWRTEAFF. Here the CDR3 DNA reads TGTGCCTGGAGTATGTGGCGCACTGAAGCTTTCTTT.

This clonotype was recorded many times. The chain couples TRBV2 to TRBJ1-2; unclear D gene. Per germline, CDR1 SNHLY and CDR2 FYNNEI. CDR3 length: 13 amino acids. V was clipped by 4 bases and J by 10 bases, with 16 bases between them. In DNA, the CDR3 is TGTGCCAGCAGTGGCGGAAGTCGCCTCCCCTACACCTTC. Protein: CASSGGSRLPYTF.

Many counts were recorded for this clonotype. The chain uses TRBV2 and TRBJ1-5; D remains unclear. The CDR3 length is 12 residues. The V and J ends lost 11 bases and 2 bases respectively, with 10 bases between them. Germline lookup yields CDR1 SNHLY and CDR2 FYNNEI. CDR3 bases: TGTGCCTCTTCCGGGGGCAATCAGCCCCAGCATTTT. This sequence encodes CASSGGNQPQHF.

In this sample, this clonotype turned up many times. The V and J genes are TRBV18 and TRBJ1-4; maybe TRBD1 (6 bases). CDR1 is KGHSH and CDR2 is LQKENI in the germline V gene. Trimming removed 8 bases at V and 13 bases at J, with 23 bases between. The CDR3 loop spans 14 amino acids. Written as DNA, the CDR3 is TGTGCCAGCCGATTCGGGACACCCGAATCGAGACTGTTTTTT. As protein: CASRFGTPESRLFF.

The chain carries TRBV4-1 and TRBJ1-2, with TRBD1 as a possible D gene (5 bases). The ends were cut back, 0 bases at V and 1 base at J, with 9 bases in the middle. Germline CDR1 and CDR2: MGHRA and YSYEKL. This CDR3 contains 15 residues. CDR3 nucleotides: TGCGCCAGCAGCCAAGAGGGGCCGGGTAACTATGGCTACACCTTC. Its translation is CASSQEGPGNYGYTF.

This chain joins TRBV11-2 and TRBJ2-7; 8 bases match TRBD2. V shed 5 bases, J shed 5 bases, and the junction held 14 bases outside the gene matches. The CDR3 length is 16 residues. Germline V CDR1 and CDR2: SGHAT, FQNNGV. The DNA of the CDR3 is TGTGCCAGCAGCCCCTGGGTAGCGGGACAAGGCCACGAGCAGTACTTC. This gives the protein CASSPWVAGQGHEQYF.

This clonotype was picked up many times. The chain carries TRBV7-6 and TRBJ1-1; D unclear. CDR1 is SGHVS and CDR2 is FNYEAQ in the germline V gene. V shed 5 bases and J shed 1 base, with 8 bases lying between them. CDR3 length: 13 amino acids. Here the CDR3 reads CASSVRENTEAFF. Here the CDR3 DNA reads TGTGCCAGCAGCGTCCGGGAGAACACTGAAGCTTTCTTT.

This clonotype was observed many times. The chain carries TRBV7-8 and TRBJ2-1; 11 nucleotides agree with TRBD1. The CDR3 sequence is 15 residues long. Germline CDR1 is SGHVS and CDR2 is FQNEAQ. Trimming at V came to 5 bases and at J to 8 bases, leaving 8 bases not matched to a gene. The CDR3 loop is CASSHPGQGVHEQFF. The CDR3 region has the DNA TGTGCCAGCAGCCATCCGGGACAGGGGGTCCATGAGCAGTTCTTC.

V usage is TRBV11-2 and J usage is TRBJ1-2; tentative D call: TRBD1 (5 bases). Germline CDR1 reads SGHAT; CDR2 reads FQNNGV. The CDR3 has 14 amino acids. V was pared by 5 bases and J by 6 bases, with 16 bases between. The CDR3 DNA sequence: TGTGCCAGCAGCCCCTCGCCTGACAGTCATGGCTACACCTTC. This codes for CASSPSPDSHGYTF.

In regard to this clonotype: A junction boundary mismatches the germline segment, possibly from a read error. J is TRBJ2-7 and V is TRBV4-2, with TRBD1 identical over 7 bases. From germline, CDR1 is LGHNA and CDR2 YNFKEQ. This CDR3 comprises 11 residues. CDR3: CASGQGDEQYF. Written as DNA, the CDR3 is TGTGCCAGCGGCCAGGGGGACGAGCAGTACTTC.